The rows below give T cell receptor beta chains drawn from one sample of a study of cytomegalovirus exposure and HLA in healthy donors. TCRdb's copy holds only in-frame clones and misses some; the assay was immunoSEQ multiplex PCR. The data show over 200,000 clones, under 90% seen once. Source material: PBMCs. These receptors came from a human donor in good health. CDR3s leave out the opening cysteine and the closing phenylalanine or tryptophan. The order of the fields is D gene, J gene, clone size, V gene, CDR3 protein. D genes are given only for firm matches. A clone size is listed for some rows: how often the clone was seen (once, few, many), or a class if it is expanded.

>-|TRBJ1-1|-|TRBV7-9
SSSFTGREAF
>-|TRBJ1-1|-|TRBV18
ASSSGSETEAF
>TRBD1|TRBJ2-5|-|TRBV5-4
ASSKPDRYQETQY
>-|TRBJ2-7|-|TRBV4-1
ASSLPLRGPSLTGEQY
>TRBD2|TRBJ2-3|-|TRBV7-3
ASSPTLAGDRDTQY
>TRBD1|TRBJ1-1|-|TRBV6-4
ASRPTGDYTEAF
>-|TRBJ2-4|-|TRBV14
ASSQASRAKNIQY
>-|TRBJ1-1|few|TRBV6-1
ASSNRQLEAF
>-|TRBJ1-1|-|TRBV7-9
ASSPRQASTEAF
>-|TRBJ1-1|-|TRBV5-1
ASNRQASNTEAF
>-|TRBJ2-7|-|TRBV18
ASSPPAGDPYEQY
>TRBD2|TRBJ2-7|-|TRBV11-2
ASSLGLASDEQY
>TRBD1|TRBJ1-1|once|TRBV29-1
SVEGQTNTEAF
>-|TRBJ1-5|-|TRBV5-5
ASSLDRYNQPQH
>-|TRBJ2-3|-|TRBV19
ASSMAGRTDTQY
>-|TRBJ2-5|once|TRBV11-2
ASSRIPGVGETQY
>TRBD1|TRBJ1-5|-|TRBV10-1
ASSEEGAEPQH
>-|TRBJ1-1|-|TRBV5-1
ASSPMSGNTEAF
>-|TRBJ1-3|-|TRBV2
ASTGDGNTIY
>TRBD1|TRBJ1-5|once|TRBV18
ASSLGQGDQPQH
>-|TRBJ2-1|-|TRBV7-9
ASSLGSRGGEQF
>-|TRBJ1-2|-|TRBV23-1
ASSQSRGLDYGYT
>-|TRBJ1-1|once|TRBV7-9
ASSLARVLGSGTEAF
>TRBD1|TRBJ2-3|-|TRBV7-9
ASSPITGEDTQY
>-|TRBJ2-2|-|TRBV5-4
ASSLASGNTGELF
>-|TRBJ2-7|-|TRBV30
AWSPQGGYEQY
>-|TRBJ2-1|-|TRBV2
ASSPTGGREYEQF
>-|TRBJ2-7|-|TRBV7-2
ASSSYSLGYYEQY
>-|-|-|TRBV2
ASQVAYEQY
>-|TRBJ1-4|-|TRBV4-2
ASSQEGGIRGHNEKLF
>TRBD1|-|-|TRBV5-1
ASSLVPGGMDEQY
>TRBD2|TRBJ2-7|-|TRBV5-4
ASSLAGLAGYEQY
>TRBD2|TRBJ2-2|once|TRBV13
ASSFPISSTGGPNTGELF